This TCR beta chain was identified in a study of TIL therapy for anti-PD-1-resistant metastatic lung cancer (dated by TCRdb to the early 2020s). Broadly, across the study: Among the enrolled patients, the median age was approximately 49 years (range about 35-80), and the median tumor PD-L1 proportion score was roughly 6%. The cohort was composed predominantly of lung adenocarcinoma, with four EGFR-mutant and two ALK-rearranged tumors included, and half of patients were identified as current or former smokers. A median non-synonymous tumor mutation burden of about 1.5 mutations per megabase was determined across the cohort by whole-exome sequencing. Tumor and peripheral blood T cell receptor beta sequencing was used to track clonotypes across tumor, expanded TIL product and serial blood samples. Broad study findings and their caveats: High clonal turnover was observed in TIL culture, with many enriched product clones not detected in the baseline tumor, which suggested clonal contraction rather than faithful expansion. The cohort was highly selected, including more treatment-naive, never-smoker and oncogene-addicted patients than is typical, which limits generalizability. The study protocol defined all tumor marker inferences as exploratory. Higher clonality and lower diversity were observed in expanded TIL cultures than in baseline intratumoral T cells (median clonality roughly 6.5% vs 31%, p < 0.0001).

In the germline V gene, CDR1 corresponds to SGHRS and CDR2 to YFSETQ. The CDR3 sequence holds 11 residues, the cysteine and phenylalanine included. Just CDR3 DNA is preserved here, 33 bases in frame from base 1. Trimming costs V 4 bases and J 4 bases, and their ends lie 5 bases apart. About this clone: What antigen it recognizes has not been identified. Per-nucleotide qualities are absent, and no much larger clonotype sits a single base away.

Using bias-controlled multiplex PCR with the immunoSEQ v3 hsTCRB kit, the TCR beta CDR3 regions were amplified from genomic DNA. TCR libraries were sequenced on an Illumina NextSeq 500 to 2 million to 2.5 million read pairs for survey level or about 5-6 million for deep level. Turning to the authors' computational methods: The immunoSEQ Analyzer software assigned V, D and J genes, filtered out non-productive sequences, and reported clonality. Repertoires were compared using productive Simpson clonality and Morisita overlap index of productive TRB rearrangements between infused TIL and blood. Entries here come from immuneACCESS through TCRdb and include only in-frame sequences with V and J called. Some clones fail to appear in such tables; in the studies checked, an unresolved V gene covers under half of the shortfall, and the cause of the remainder is unknown. V, J and clone size are taken as reported in that table, and D and trimming were inferred from the DNA itself. The sample table contains over 10,000 clones; only one count was recorded for about 70% of them. Roughly 8.9% of the sample rests with the top ten.

The time point label, read with the paper, signifies: pre-treatment sample, taken before nivolumab and TIL therapy. Baseline tumor samples were excised metastases, mostly pleural nodules or supraclavicular lymph nodes, from the same resection used to grow TIL. Tumors were harvested prior to any PD-1/PD-L1 blockade, after which nivolumab was administered to patients, and lymphodepletion, expanded TIL infusion and IL-2 were given to patients who progressed. A phase I trial run at two centers enrolled adults with stage 4 NSCLC between October 2017 and early 2020. The samples were drawn from an open-label, single-arm phase I trial testing tumor-infiltrating lymphocyte therapy combined with nivolumab in advanced non-small cell lung cancer. Portions of each resected tumor were snap-frozen in liquid nitrogen and stored at -80 °C. Using laser-capture macrodissection, tumor regions of interest were selected on H&E sections, then pulverized into around 16 mg aliquots and extracted using Qiagen Allprep kits.

The source is a woman aged 25-85 years with non-small cell lung cancer. The sequenced sample was tumor tissue, obtained at baseline. The chain couples TRBV5-1 to TRBJ1-1; the D segment cannot be called with confidence. The CDR3 loop reads CASSGRTEAFF. The DNA reads TGCGCCAGCAGCGGCCGCACTGAAGCTTTCTTT.